The 29 T cell receptor beta chains reported below all come from one sample, sequenced in a study of metastatic and nonmetastatic thyroid tumors. Patients were all untreated before their thyroid surgery. TCRdb used MiXCR to call clones anew from the PCR reads. The sample carries 9,000 to 15,000 clones, approximately 35% recorded once. The sample comprised tumor tissue. These receptors were collected from a female donor with papillary thyroid cancer or a benign thyroid nodule (not recorded which). Some clones in this sample may be carry-over from other donors' samples.

About this clone itself: At one end the junction does not follow the germline gene, possibly because of a read error. This rearrangement joins TRBV4-2 to TRBJ1-1, with D possibly matching TRBD1 (6 bases). CDR3 length equals 15 residues. Germline V CDR1 and CDR2: LGHNA, YNFKEQ. CDR3 sequence: CASSPGGAWNNEAFF. As DNA, the CDR3 is TGTGCCAGCAGCCCCGGGGGCGCATGGAACAATGAAGCTTTCTTT.

By sample share, this clone is large (0.1 to 1%). The CDR3 DNA reads TGTGCTAGTGGTTTGGTCCTCGGACAGGAGGACACCGGGGAGCTGTTTTTT. Translation gives CASGLVLGQEDTGELFF. The chain has TRBV12-5 and TRBJ2-2; 7 bases are a match to TRBD1. The junction had 7 bases not matched to a gene; V was cut back by 0 bases and J by 3 bases. The V gene's germline CDR1 is LGHNT and CDR2 FRNRAP. CDR3 size: 17 residues.

The chain combines TRBV4-1 with TRBJ2-1, with D possibly matching TRBD1 (5 bases). This CDR3 contains 16 residues. The germline V gene has CDR1 MGHRA and CDR2 YSYEKL. The ends were cut back, 5 bases at V and 6 bases at J, with 20 bases in the middle. The CDR3 here is CASSSEPRAGRNEQFF. The CDR3 DNA reads TGCGCCAGCAGCTCCGAGCCCAGGGCCGGTCGCAATGAGCAGTTCTTC.

Turning to this clone: A junction boundary mismatches the germline segment, possibly from a read error. The chain combines TRBV5-6 with TRBJ2-1, with TRBD2 matching 7 bases. The CDR3 is 13 residues long. Germline CDR1 is SGHDT and CDR2 is YYEEEE. The CDR3 region is CASSLSHGRPEFF. The CDR3 DNA reads TGCGCCAGCAGCTTGTCCCACGGGAGGCCTGAGTTCTTC.

In its sample, this clone was seen a few times. Germline and junction disagree at one end, which may indicate a read error. Other DNA sequences within the sample encode an identical CDR3. The chain recombines TRBV7-9 with TRBJ2-5; D remains ambiguous. Germline V lookup: CDR1 SEHNR, CDR2 FQNEAQ (reference sequence). CDR3 length: 12 residues. The CDR3 region is CASSSYRETQYF. CDR3 in DNA: TGTGCCAGCAGCTCCTACCGAGAGACGCAGTACTTC.

V usage is TRBV19 and J usage is TRBJ1-6; D might be TRBD1 (5 bases). CDR3 length equals 14 residues. The germline CDR1 and CDR2 sequences are LNHDA and SQIVND (reference sequence). V was trimmed by 5 bases and J by 4 bases, leaving 9 bases between them. The CDR3 region has the DNA TGTGCCAGTAGTGAGGGACGGTATAATTCACCCCTCCACTTT. Translation gives CASSEGRYNSPLHF.

In its sample, this clone was seen a few times. J is TRBJ2-7 and V is TRBV6-8, with 9 bases matching TRBD1. Germline V lookup: CDR1 MNHGY, CDR2 SAAAGT. The ends lost 6 bases at V and 4 bases at J; junction bases unmatched: 16. This CDR3 comprises 17 residues. CDR3 nucleotide sequence: TGTGCCAGCAGCACCACCCTGACGACAGGGGGGATATACGAGCAGTACTTC. This translates into CASSTTLTTGGIYEQYF.

This clone was counted between two and nine times. V is TRBV6-1 and J is TRBJ2-7, with 9 bases identical to TRBD1. The CDR3 is 13 amino acids. With V trimmed by 9 bases and J by 4 bases, 7 bases remained unmatched. The germline gives CDR1 MNHNS, CDR2 SASEGT. The CDR3: CARARDREYEQYF. CDR3 nucleotides: TGTGCCAGAGCACGGGACAGGGAGTACGAGCAGTACTTC.

The rearrangement uses TRBV9 and TRBJ2-3; 14 bases are a match to TRBD2. The germline V gene has CDR1 SGDLS and CDR2 YYNGEE. With 4 bases clipped from V and 6 bases from J, the junction kept 4 bases outside the gene matches. This CDR3 spans 15 amino acids. This CDR3 reads CASSIGTSGSDTQYF. In nucleotides, the CDR3 is TGTGCCAGCAGCATTGGGACTAGCGGGAGTGATACGCAGTATTTT.

This clone has a count of ten or more. CDR3 sequence (DNA): TGTGCCAGCAGCTTGGGGGGCGGGAGGGGTGCAGATACGCAGTATTTT. Amino acids: CASSLGGGRGADTQYF. The rearrangement joins TRBV5-4 to TRBJ2-3; 9 positions agree with TRBD2. Germline-derived CDR1 and CDR2 are SGHNT and YYREEE (reference sequence). There are 16 residues in the CDR3. Germline trimming cut 0 bases from V and 4 bases from J; bases unmatched to any gene: 6. Filled out from reference TRBV5-4 and TRBJ2-3, the complete variable domain reads ETGVTQSPTHLIKTRGQQVTLRCSSQSGHNTVSWYQQALGQGPQFIFQYYREEENGRGNFPPRFSGLQFPNYSSELNVNALELDDSALYLCASSLGGGRGADTQYFGPGTRLTVL.

This clone is termed medium-sized. V gene TRBV13 combines with J gene TRBJ1-1; TRBD1 agrees at 9 bases. CDR3 length: 17 residues. The germline CDR1 and CDR2 sequences are PRHDT and FYEKMQ (reference sequence). The V gene end was trimmed by 2 bases and the J gene end by 5 bases; junction bases not matched to a gene: 12. The CDR3 DNA sequence: TGTGCCAGCAGCTTAACGACCTACAGGGGGCGGGTTACTGAAGCTTTCTTT. This gives the protein CASSLTTYRGRVTEAFF.

The chain's CDR3 is CASSYQDSTEAFF. CDR3 nucleotide sequence: TGTGCCAGCAGTTATCAAGATAGCACTGAAGCTTTCTTT. The chain combines TRBV6-2 or TRBV6-3 with TRBJ1-1; no reliable D call. V was clipped by 3 bases and J by 4 bases, with 9 bases between them. The CDR3 length is 13 residues. In germline, CDR1 is MNHEY, CDR2 SVGEGT.

By share of the sample, this clone is medium-sized. The identical CDR3 is also encoded by other nucleotide sequences in the sample. The chain recombines TRBV30 with TRBJ2-1; 11 nucleotides agree with TRBD2. Trimming took 3 bases from V and 5 from J; bases not matched to a gene: 6. The CDR3 loop spans 15 amino acids. The germline CDR1 and CDR2 sequences are GTSNPN and SVGIG (reference sequence). The CDR3 is CAWRLAGGRDNEQFF. CDR3 nucleotide sequence: TGTGCCTGGAGATTAGCGGGAGGGCGGGACAATGAGCAGTTCTTC. Full variable domain (remainder filled in from reference TRBV30 and TRBJ2-1): SQTIHQWPATLVQPVGSPLSLECTVEGTSNPNLYWYRQAAGRGLQLLFYSVGIGQISSEVPQNLSASRPQDRQFILSSKKLLLSDSGFYLCAWRLAGGRDNEQFFGPGTRLTVL.

Judged by abundance, this clone is medium-sized. The chain couples TRBV7-9 to TRBJ2-7; no definite D call. Trimming took off 5 bases at V and 7 bases at J, with 12 bases between the two ends. The CDR3 consists of 12 residues. Looked up from germline, CDR1 is SEHNR and CDR2 is FQNEAQ (reference sequence). The CDR3, as DNA: TGTGCCAGCAGCCCCCGGGTCGTGGAGCAGTACTTC. It specifies CASSPRVVEQYF.

The chain carries TRBV5-1 and TRBJ1-2; a weak D match, TRBD1 (5 bases). Trimming shortened V by 0 bases and J by 2 bases, and 11 bases separated the two germline ends. This CDR3 region has 15 residues. The V gene's germline CDR1 is SGHRS and CDR2 YFSETQ. CDR3 region: CASSLDVGGNYGYTF. Here the CDR3 DNA reads TGCGCCAGCAGCTTGGACGTGGGGGGAAACTATGGCTACACCTTC.

J is TRBJ2-3 and V is TRBV5-1, with a weak D call TRBD1 (6 bases). CDR1 SGHRS and CDR2 YFSETQ come from the germline V gene. The length of the CDR3 is 16 residues. In nucleotides, the CDR3 is TGCTCCCGCACCTCCGGGACAAAAGTTCTCACAGATACGCAGTATTTT. It codes for CSRTSGTKVLTDTQYF. The full variable domain, rest sourced from reference TRBV5-1 and TRBJ2-3, is KAGVTQTPRYLIKTRGQQVTLSCSPISGHRSVSWYQQTPGQGLQFLFEYFSETQRNKGNFPGRFSGRQFSNSRSEMNVSTLELGDSALYLCSRTSGTKVLTDTQYFGPGTRLTVL.

Details on this clone: The conserved final phenylalanine or tryptophan is absent from the CDR3, which likely points to a read error. The gene calls are TRBV13 and TRBJ1-1; D not resolved. CDR3 size: 13 residues. CDR1 and CDR2 from the germline V gene are PRHDT and FYEKMQ (reference sequence). V gave up 3 bases and J gave up 1 base, with 6 bases separating them. CDR3 protein: CASSFRGNTEAFL. Written as DNA, the CDR3 is TGTGCCAGCAGCTTCCGGGGGAACACTGAAGCTTTCCTT.

This clone was picked up a small number of times. The V gene is TRBV28, the J gene TRBJ2-3; tentatively, D is TRBD2 (6 bases). The germline V gene has CDR1 MDHEN and CDR2 SYDVKM. CDR3 length: 16 amino acids. The V and J ends lost 3 bases and 2 bases respectively, with 15 bases between them. CDR3 nucleotides: TGTGCCAGCAGTTTTAAGGCGGGATACGACACAGATACGCAGTATTTT. Protein sequence: CASSFKAGYDTDTQYF.

The chain uses TRBV2 and TRBJ2-7; D remains unclear. The CDR3 has 13 amino acids. CDR1 is SNHLY and CDR2 is FYNNEI in the germline V gene. The V and J ends lost 2 bases and 1 base respectively, with 6 bases between them. CDR3 nucleotides: TGTGCCAGCAGTGAAACGGCTTCCTACGAGCAGTACTTC. This sequence encodes CASSETASYEQYF.

This clone was observed a handful of times. The chain recombines TRBV12-5 with TRBJ1-5; D is ambiguous. This CDR3 contains 15 residues. The ends were cut back, 7 bases at V and 2 bases at J, with 15 bases in the middle. From germline, CDR1 is LGHNT and CDR2 FRNRAP. The CDR3: CASAQSPPGNQPQHF. The CDR3 region has the DNA TGTGCTAGTGCCCAGTCACCTCCCGGCAATCAGCCCCAGCATTTT.

This clone occurred a few times. CDR3 sequence reads: CASSYPDGFTNYGYTF. The CDR3 DNA follows: TGTGCCAGCAGTTACCCCGACGGATTTACTAACTATGGCTACACCTTC. The chain employs TRBV6-5 and TRBJ1-2; D unclear. V was pared by 2 bases and J by 0 bases, with 13 bases between. CDR1 and CDR2 (germline): MNHEY, SVGAGI. The length of the CDR3 is 16 residues.

This clone is judged medium-sized (0.01 to 0.1%). The J gene is TRBJ2-5, the V gene TRBV15, with 10 positions matching TRBD1. Per germline, CDR1 LNHNV and CDR2 YYDKDF (reference sequence). The CDR3 runs 14 residues. The junction had 1 base not matched to a gene; V was cut back by 4 bases and J by 2 bases. The chain's CDR3 is CATSKDRGQETQYF. In DNA, the CDR3 is TGTGCCACCAGCAAGGACAGGGGGCAAGAGACCCAGTACTTC. The whole variable domain, filled in from reference TRBV15 and TRBJ2-5, reads DAMVIQNPRYQVTQFGKPVTLSCSQTLNHNVMYWYQQKSSQAPKLLFHYYDKDFNNEADTPDNFQSRRPNTSFCFLDIRSPGLGDTAMYLCATSKDRGQETQYFGPGTRLLVL.

This clone was seen many times. This sequence joins TRBV5-4 and TRBJ1-2; D is undetermined. The germline CDR1 and CDR2 sequences are SGHNT and YYREEE (reference sequence). Trimming removed 2 bases from V and 4 bases from J, with 6 bases in between. The CDR3 is made up of 12 amino acids. CDR3 DNA sequence: TGTGCCAGCAGCTTCTCGTCCTATGGCTACACCTTC. Amino acid sequence: CASSFSSYGYTF.

In this sample, this clone turned up many times. The V call is TRBV6-4, the J call TRBJ2-1; 10 bases are a match to TRBD2. With 0 bases clipped from V and 7 bases from J, the junction kept 3 bases outside the gene matches. The V gene's germline CDR1 is MRHNA and CDR2 SNTAGT. This CDR3 is built from 15 residues. The CDR3 sequence: CASSDSSGGANEQFF. The CDR3 DNA reads as TGTGCCAGCAGTGACTCCAGCGGGGGGGCAAATGAGCAGTTCTTC.

By its share, this clone is medium-sized. The V gene is TRBV20-1, the J gene TRBJ1-2, with 12 bases matching TRBD1. This CDR3 contains 17 residues. V gave up 5 bases and J gave up 4 bases; unmatched junction bases: 14. CDR1 and CDR2 (germline): DFQATT, SNEGSKA (reference sequence). DNA of the CDR3: TGCAGTGCTCCTACCGGGACAGGGGGCGGAGGTAGCTATGGCTACACCTTC. Translated, it gives CSAPTGTGGGGSYGYTF.

This clone was recorded a few times. J is TRBJ2-7 and V is TRBV27; a weak D match, TRBD2 (5 bases). This CDR3 is 13 amino acids long. V dropped 8 bases and J dropped 0 bases, with 11 bases sitting between them. Germline CDR1 and CDR2: MNHEY and SMNVEV (reference sequence). The CDR3 DNA reads TGTGCCAGCGGAGAGCGGTTCTCCTACGAGCAGTACTTC. It specifies CASGERFSYEQYF.

By sample share, this clone is medium-sized (0.01 to 0.1%). The V and J genes are TRBV30 and TRBJ1-3, with 8 bases fitting TRBD1. Germline lookup yields CDR1 GTSNPN and CDR2 SVGIG (reference sequence). Germline trimming cut 3 bases from V and 3 bases from J; bases unmatched to any gene: 19. This CDR3 has 19 amino acids. The CDR3 is CAWSPTGGSIRSRGNTIYF. CDR3 DNA: TGTGCCTGGAGCCCCACAGGGGGTTCTATACGGTCCCGTGGAAACACCATATATTTT.

This clone is deemed medium-sized. The rearrangement uses TRBV27 and TRBJ2-7; D is perhaps TRBD2 (6 bases). The length of the CDR3 is 12 residues. V was clipped by 3 bases and J by 5 bases, with 8 bases between them. Germline-derived CDR1 and CDR2 are MNHEY and SMNVEV (reference sequence). The CDR3 spells CASSLGGDEQYF. Written as DNA, the CDR3 is TGTGCCAGCAGTTTGGGGGGAGACGAGCAGTACTTC.

This clone came up a few times. The chain uses TRBV20-1 and TRBJ1-5, with D maybe TRBD1 (5 bases). Per the germline V gene, CDR1 is DFQATT and CDR2 is SNEGSKA (reference sequence). CDR3 size: 14 residues. V was clipped by 1 base and J by 6 bases, with 13 bases between them. This CDR3 is CSARGDGVIQPQHF. The CDR3 DNA reads as TGCAGTGCTAGAGGGGACGGGGTCATTCAGCCCCAGCATTTT.